The 29 T cell receptor beta chains below all came from one sample that was sequenced in a study of cytomegalovirus exposure and HLA in healthy donors. Primers included in the PCR were 60 Vbeta and 13 Jbeta primers. The method was immunoSEQ multiplex PCR; TCRdb's version includes in-frame clones alone and lacks a portion of them. The sample shows about 43,000 clones, about half of them seen only once. Sequences were obtained from PBMCs. The source of these receptors is a man aged 55 to 70 in good health and CMV-seronegative.

This clone was detected a few times. This sequence joins TRBV7-2 and TRBJ2-1; possible D gene TRBD2, 5 bases. V was clipped by 5 bases and J by 2 bases, with 13 bases between them. The germline gives CDR1 SGHTA, CDR2 FQGNSA. CDR3 size: 15 residues. The CDR3 bases are TGTGCCAGCAGCCCAGCGGCTAGCCCCTACAATGAGCAGTTCTTC. Protein: CASSPAASPYNEQFF.

Written as DNA, the CDR3 is TGTGCCAGCAGCTTGTCCGGGGGTGCCACAGATACGCAGTATTTT. Its protein is CASSLSGGATDTQYF. This chain connects TRBV11-2 to TRBJ2-3, with a tentative D call TRBD2 (6 bases). The V end was cut by 3 bases, the J end by 2 bases, with 12 bases between. Germline V gene data show CDR1 as SGHAT and CDR2 as FQNNGV. The CDR3 loop spans 15 amino acids.

This clone has a handful of counts. This rearrangement joins TRBV7-8 to TRBJ2-7, with D unclear. The V and J ends lost 2 bases and 0 bases respectively, with 5 bases between them. The germline CDR1 and CDR2 sequences are SGHVS and FQNEAQ. The CDR3 is made up of 13 amino acids. CDR3 amino acids: CASSLPGSYEQYF. The CDR3 nucleotides read TGTGCCAGCAGCTTACCGGGCTCCTACGAGCAGTACTTC. Variable domain in full (rest from reference TRBV7-8 and TRBJ2-7): GAGVSQSPRYKVAKRGQDVALRCDPISGHVSLFWYQQALGQGPEFLTYFQNEAQLDKSGLPSDRFFAERPEGSVSTLKIQRTQQEDSAVYLCASSLPGSYEQYFGPGTRLTVT.

V usage is TRBV7-2 and J usage is TRBJ1-2; D may be TRBD1 (5 bases). The CDR3 loop spans 14 amino acids. Germline V lookup: CDR1 SGHTA, CDR2 FQGNSA. V was clipped by 6 bases and J by 0 bases, with 11 bases between them. The CDR3 coding sequence is TGTGCCAGCAGTACAGGATCTTCTAACTATGGCTACACCTTC. Its translation: CASSTGSSNYGYTF.

This clone was seen only a few times. V gene TRBV4-3 combines with J gene TRBJ2-7, with TRBD2 identical over 7 bases. CDR3 length equals 15 residues. CDR1 is LGHNA and CDR2 is YSLEER in the germline V gene. V shed 0 bases, J shed 7 bases, and the junction held 9 bases outside the gene matches. The DNA of the CDR3 is TGCGCCAGCAGCCAAGATCGGGTGCGGGGAGGGGAGCAGTACTTC. Amino acids: CASSQDRVRGGEQYF.

This clone turned up a few times. The gene calls are TRBV4-3 and TRBJ2-6, with 9 positions matching TRBD1. In germline, CDR1 is LGHNA, CDR2 YSLEER. The CDR3 contains 17 residues. With V trimmed by 6 bases and J by 0 bases, 6 bases remained unmatched. The CDR3 DNA follows: TGCGCCAGCAGTCCCGGGACAGGGTTCTCTGGGGCCAACGTCCTGACTTTC. Translating it yields CASSPGTGFSGANVLTF.

V is TRBV18 and J is TRBJ2-7, with a possible D match to TRBD1 (6 bases). The CDR3 has 14 residues. Germline lookup yields CDR1 KGHSH and CDR2 LQKENI. Deletions cut 0 bases from V and 6 bases from J, with 12 bases between. CDR3 sequence (DNA): TGTGCCAGCTCACCACCGAACAGGGCGGGCGAGCAGTACTTC. Translation: CASSPPNRAGEQYF. Looking up the rest from reference TRBV18 and TRBJ2-7 gives the full variable domain: NAGVMQNPRHLVRRRGQEARLRCSPMKGHSHVYWYRQLPEEGLKFMVYLQKENIIDESGMPKERFSAEFPKEGPSILRIQQVVRGDSAAYFCASSPPNRAGEQYFGPGTRLTVT.

The chain recombines TRBV6-5 with TRBJ1-2, with D unresolved. Germline assignment: CDR1 MNHEY and CDR2 SVGAGI. This CDR3 spans 15 amino acids. V was shortened by 6 bases and J by 8 bases, with 22 bases between the two germline ends. CDR3 sequence: CASSLTSGLTGGYTF. CDR3 sequence (DNA): TGTGCCAGCAGCCTTACCTCGGGGTTGACTGGAGGCTACACCTTC.

The V call is TRBV19, the J call TRBJ1-1; unclear D gene. The germline V and J ends were trimmed by 7 bases and 4 bases, with 7 bases remaining between them. CDR3 length: 11 residues. CDR1 LNHDA and CDR2 SQIVND come from the germline V gene (reference sequence). The CDR3 DNA reads TGTGCCAGTATCTACAGCACTGAAGCTTTCTTT. Translated, it gives CASIYSTEAFF.

This clone was seen more than once but under ten times. The chain combines TRBV21-1 with TRBJ1-1; the D call TRBD1 from the table was never checked on the DNA. TRBV21-1 is a listed pseudogene. This CDR3 spans 12 amino acids. CDR3 bases: TGTGCCAGCAGCAACAGGGTGCCTGAAGCTTTCTTT. Translated: CASSNRVPEAFF.

V usage is TRBV5-1 and J usage is TRBJ2-1, with TRBD2 matching 10 bases. J was trimmed by 10 bases and V by 0 bases; bases with no gene match: 13. This CDR3 comprises 17 residues. Germline CDR1 and CDR2: SGHRS and YFSETQ. In DNA form, the CDR3 reads TGCGCCAGCAGCTTGGCGGCTAGCGGGGGCCCCCTCCAAGAGCAGTTCTTC. Translation gives CASSLAASGGPLQEQFF.

The V gene is TRBV19, the J gene TRBJ1-2, with D unclear. Trimming pared 5 bases from V and 0 bases from J, leaving 7 bases between. CDR3 length equals 13 residues. The germline gives CDR1 LNHDA, CDR2 SQIVND (reference sequence). CDR3 sequence (DNA): TGTGCCAGTAGTGCCCTAGCTAACTATGGCTACACCTTC. It translates to CASSALANYGYTF.

V and J are TRBV7-2 and TRBJ2-1, with D possibly matching TRBD2 (6 bases). CDR3 length: 17 residues. Trimming removed 1 base from V and 6 bases from J, with 19 bases in between. Germline V lookup: CDR1 SGHTA, CDR2 FQGNSA. The CDR3 loop is CASSLVSGSAFSNEQFF. The CDR3 DNA follows: TGTGCCAGCAGCTTAGTGAGCGGGTCCGCGTTTAGCAATGAGCAGTTCTTC.

V is TRBV30 and J is TRBJ2-7, with D maybe TRBD1 (6 bases). Germline V gene lookup returns CDR1 GTSNPN and CDR2 SVGIG (reference sequence). Trimming took 4 bases from V and 6 from J, leaving 16 bases between them. The CDR3 length is 13 residues. This CDR3 reads CAWMQGLLGEQYF. In nucleotides, the CDR3 is TGTGCCTGGATGCAGGGGCTTTTGGGCGAGCAGTACTTC.

This clone was detected a few times. The chain has TRBV28 and TRBJ1-5; the D is unclear. Germline lookup yields CDR1 MDHEN and CDR2 SYDVKM. Between the trimmed V and J ends, which lost 8 bases and 2 bases, there was a span of 13 bases. CDR3 length equals 14 residues. The CDR3 DNA sequence: TGTGCCAGCGCGGGGAATTCAGGCAATCAGCCCCAGCATTTT. This gives the protein CASAGNSGNQPQHF.

This clone was picked up a small number of times. V usage is TRBV29-1 and J usage is TRBJ2-6; no definite D call. V was shortened by 3 bases and J by 0 bases, with 15 bases between the two germline ends. Germline-derived CDR1 and CDR2 are SQVTM and ANQGSEA. The CDR3 is 17 residues long. In DNA form, the CDR3 reads TGCAGCGTTGATCGCAGGCCCAAAAACTCTGGGGCCAACGTCCTGACTTTC. This sequence encodes CSVDRRPKNSGANVLTF.

The V call is TRBV7-8, the J call TRBJ1-5; 8 nucleotides align to TRBD1. The CDR3 extends over 14 amino acids. Germline CDR1 SGHVS, CDR2 FQNEAQ. J lost 2 bases, V lost 5 bases, and 2 bases had no gene match. CDR3 residues: CASSMDRGNQPQHF. Written as DNA, the CDR3 is TGTGCCAGCAGCATGGACAGGGGCAATCAGCCCCAGCATTTT.

This rearrangement joins TRBV5-4 to TRBJ2-4; the match to TRBD2 covers 10 bases. This CDR3 spans 14 amino acids. Trimming cost V 1 base and J 8 bases; bases outside gene matches: 3. The germline V gene has CDR1 SGHNT and CDR2 YYREEE (reference sequence). CDR3 nucleotides: TGTGCCAGCAGCTTGTTGCTAGCGGGAGACATTCAGTACTTC. Encoded protein: CASSLLLAGDIQYF.

The genes are TRBV10-3 and TRBJ2-3, with 10 bases lining up with TRBD2. Trimming removed 10 bases from V and 0 bases from J; junction bases left unmatched: 4. Germline CDR1 is ENHRY and CDR2 is SYGVKD. The CDR3 sequence is 14 residues long. The CDR3 sequence is CATALAGSTDTQYF. CDR3 in DNA: TGTGCCACCGCACTAGCGGGAAGCACAGATACGCAGTATTTT.

The chain uses TRBV7-3 and TRBJ2-1; TRBD2 agrees at 7 bases. The germline CDR1 and CDR2 sequences are SGHTA and FQGTGA. V trimming: 5 bases; J trimming: 12 bases; junction bases outside the gene matches: 13. The CDR3 is made up of 14 amino acids. In DNA, the CDR3 is TGTGCCAGCAGCCCGCAGCGGGACTTTTCTGGGCAGTTCTTC. Translation gives CASSPQRDFSGQFF.

This chain links TRBV7-9 with TRBJ2-7; 15 nucleotides align to TRBD2. Germline V gene data show CDR1 as SEHNR and CDR2 as FQNEAQ (reference sequence). V shed 5 bases and J 6 bases; nucleotides not matched to a gene: 8. CDR3 length: 16 amino acids. The CDR3 DNA reads as TGTGCCAGCAGCCCTCTCCGGGGACTAGCGGGAGGCGAGCAGTACTTC. Encoded protein: CASSPLRGLAGGEQYF.

The V call is TRBV2, the J call TRBJ2-1, with 7 bases that match TRBD2. The germline CDR1 and CDR2 sequences are SNHLY and FYNNEI. This CDR3 spans 15 amino acids. Trimming at V came to 6 bases and at J to 12 bases, leaving 17 bases not matched to a gene. The CDR3 here is CASSPPGLEGSGQFF. In nucleotides, the CDR3 is TGTGCCAGCAGCCCTCCCGGACTAGAAGGATCTGGGCAGTTCTTC.

The chain links TRBV11-2 to TRBJ2-1, with 8 bases matching TRBD2. Per the germline V gene, CDR1 is SGHAT and CDR2 is FQNNGV. The CDR3 extends over 16 amino acids. Losses at the gene ends were 4 bases for V and 3 bases for J; bases not matched to a gene: 8. This CDR3 reads CASSWVREANYNEQFF. As DNA, the CDR3 is TGTGCCAGCAGCTGGGTGCGGGAGGCCAACTACAATGAGCAGTTCTTC.

The chain recombines TRBV7-9 with TRBJ2-7, with D possibly TRBD2 on 5 matching bases. This CDR3 contains 13 residues. Trimming stripped 5 bases from V and 9 bases from J, with 17 bases between. Germline V gene data show CDR1 as SEHNR and CDR2 as FQNEAQ (reference sequence). CDR3 sequence (DNA): TGTGCCAGCAGCCCGAGGACGGCCGAGGGGCAGTACTTC. Amino acid sequence: CASSPRTAEGQYF.

The chain employs TRBV2 and TRBJ1-1, with 7 bases lining up with TRBD1. This CDR3 has 13 residues. The V and J ends lost 5 bases and 8 bases, in that order; junction bases with no gene match: 8. The V gene's germline CDR1 is SNHLY and CDR2 FYNNEI. The CDR3 DNA reads as TGTGCCAGCAGTCCAGCCAGGGGGTCCGAAGCTTTCTTT. It translates to CASSPARGSEAFF.

V gene TRBV7-9 combines with J gene TRBJ2-6, with unresolved D. The CDR3 contains 14 residues. Trimming left V 4 bases short and J 4 bases short, with 8 bases between. Germline V gives CDR1 SEHNR, CDR2 FQNEAQ (reference sequence). Written as DNA, the CDR3 is TGTGCCAGCAGCTCAAGTGAGGGGGCCAACGTCCTGACTTTC. Amino acid sequence: CASSSSEGANVLTF.

This clone was counted a few times. J is TRBJ1-1 and V is TRBV12-5; tentative D call: TRBD1 (6 bases). V was pared by 6 bases and J by 5 bases, with 10 bases between. The CDR3 sequence is 12 residues long. Looked up from germline, CDR1 is LGHNT and CDR2 is FRNRAP. The CDR3 reads CASGHQGTEAFF. DNA for the CDR3: TGTGCTAGTGGCCACCAGGGGACTGAAGCTTTCTTT.

This clone occurred a few times. The chain recombines TRBV5-1 with TRBJ2-7; 11 bases agree with TRBD2. Germline V CDR1 and CDR2: SGHRS, YFSETQ. The CDR3 consists of 14 residues. V lost 4 bases, J lost 0 bases, and 0 bases stayed unmatched. The CDR3 loop reads CASSGTSGSYEQYF. Here the CDR3 DNA reads TGCGCCAGCAGCGGGACTAGCGGCTCCTACGAGCAGTACTTC. Full variable domain (outside the CDR3, taken from reference TRBV5-1 and TRBJ2-7): KAGVTQTPRYLIKTRGQQVTLSCSPISGHRSVSWYQQTPGQGLQFLFEYFSETQRNKGNFPGRFSGRQFSNSRSEMNVSTLELGDSALYLCASSGTSGSYEQYFGPGTRLTVT.

This clone is labeled as medium-sized. This sequence joins TRBV27 and TRBJ2-1; possibly TRBD2 for D (5 bases). The CDR3 is 12 residues long. Germline CDR1 and CDR2: MNHEY and SMNVEV (reference sequence). V dropped 4 bases and J dropped 9 bases, with 10 bases sitting between them. Here the CDR3 reads CASSSEGGEQFF. CDR3 in DNA: TGTGCCAGCAGTTCCGAAGGAGGTGAGCAGTTCTTC.